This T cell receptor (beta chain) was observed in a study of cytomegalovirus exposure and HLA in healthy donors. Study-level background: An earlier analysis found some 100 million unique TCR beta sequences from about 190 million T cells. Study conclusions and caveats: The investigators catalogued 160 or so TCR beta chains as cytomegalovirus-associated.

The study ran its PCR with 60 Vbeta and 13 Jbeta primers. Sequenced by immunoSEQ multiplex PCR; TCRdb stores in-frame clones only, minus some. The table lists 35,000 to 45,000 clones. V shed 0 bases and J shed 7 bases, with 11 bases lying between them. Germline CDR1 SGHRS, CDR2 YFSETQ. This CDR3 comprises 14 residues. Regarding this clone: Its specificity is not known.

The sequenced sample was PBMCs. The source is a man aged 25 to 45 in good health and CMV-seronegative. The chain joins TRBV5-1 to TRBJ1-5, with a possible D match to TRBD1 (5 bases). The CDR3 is CASSLGREEQPQHF. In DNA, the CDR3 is TGCGCCAGCAGCTTGGGCAGGGAAGAGCAGCCCCAGCATTTT.